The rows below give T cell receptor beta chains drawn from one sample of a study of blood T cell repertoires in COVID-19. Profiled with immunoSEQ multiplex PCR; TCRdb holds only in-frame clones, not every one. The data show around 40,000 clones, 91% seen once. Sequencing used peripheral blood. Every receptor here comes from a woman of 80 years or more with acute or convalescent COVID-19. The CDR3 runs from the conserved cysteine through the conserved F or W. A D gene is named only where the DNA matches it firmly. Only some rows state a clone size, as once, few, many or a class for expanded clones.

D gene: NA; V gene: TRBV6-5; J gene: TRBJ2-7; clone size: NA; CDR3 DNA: TGTGCCAGCAGTTCCCCCGGGGTCCACGAGCAGTACTTC; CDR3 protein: CASSSPGVHEQYF
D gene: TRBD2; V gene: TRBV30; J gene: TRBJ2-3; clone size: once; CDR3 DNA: TGTGCCGCGGGGGGCAGGACAGATACGCAGTATTTT; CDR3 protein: CAAGGRTDTQYF
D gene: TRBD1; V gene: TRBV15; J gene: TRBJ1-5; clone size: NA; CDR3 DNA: TGTGCCACCAGCGAGGGGACAGGGGGCTATCAGCCCCAGCATTTT; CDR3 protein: CATSEGTGGYQPQHF
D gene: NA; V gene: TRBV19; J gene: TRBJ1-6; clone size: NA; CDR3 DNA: TGTGCCAGTAGTATCGGCGGGGGGATTAATTCACCCCTCCACTTT; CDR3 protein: CASSIGGGINSPLHF
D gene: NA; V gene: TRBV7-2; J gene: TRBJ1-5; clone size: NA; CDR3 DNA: TGTGCCAGCAGCTTAGGCGGACAGCATCCCCCGGCTTTT; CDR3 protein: CASSLGGQHPPAF
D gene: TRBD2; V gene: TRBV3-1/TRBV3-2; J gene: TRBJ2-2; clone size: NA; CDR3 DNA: TGTGCCAGCAGCCTCGGACGGAACGGGGGGGACACCGGGGAGCTGTTTTTT; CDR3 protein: CASSLGRNGGDTGELFF
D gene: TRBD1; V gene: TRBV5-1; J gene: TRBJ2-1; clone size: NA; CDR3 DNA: TGCGCCAGCGTCCCAACAGGGGGCTCCTACAATGAGCAGTTCTTC; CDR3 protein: CASVPTGGSYNEQFF
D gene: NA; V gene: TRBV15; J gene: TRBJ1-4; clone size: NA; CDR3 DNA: TGTGCCACCAGCAGAGATTTATTGAGCGGGGGCCCTGAAAAACTGTTTTTT; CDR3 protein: CATSRDLLSGGPEKLFF
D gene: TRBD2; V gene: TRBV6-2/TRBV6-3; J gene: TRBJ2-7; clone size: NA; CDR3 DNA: TGTGCCAGCAGCAGGACTAGCGGGAGCTCCTACGAGCAGTACTTC; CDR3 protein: CASSRTSGSSYEQYF
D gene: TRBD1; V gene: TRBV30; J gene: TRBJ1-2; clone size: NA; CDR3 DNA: TGTGCCTGGAGCAGGACAGGGGGGAATGGCTACACCTTC; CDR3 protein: CAWSRTGGNGYTF
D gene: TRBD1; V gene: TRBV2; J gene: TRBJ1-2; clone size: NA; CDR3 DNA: TGTGCCAGCAGTGGTTTGACAGGGGGCGATGGCTACACCTTC; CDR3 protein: CASSGLTGGDGYTF
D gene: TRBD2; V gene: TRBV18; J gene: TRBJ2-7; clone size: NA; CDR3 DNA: TGTGCCAGCTCACCGACTAGCGGGGGAACCTACGAGCAGTACTTC; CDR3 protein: CASSPTSGGTYEQYF
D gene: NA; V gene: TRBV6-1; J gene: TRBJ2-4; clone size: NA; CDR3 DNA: TGTGCCAGCAGTGAAGGTTGGGGGCGCGTTATTAGTTCCAAAAACATTCAGTACTTC; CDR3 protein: CASSEGWGRVISSKNIQYF
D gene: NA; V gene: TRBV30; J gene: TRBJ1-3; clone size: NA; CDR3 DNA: TGTGCCTCTTCGCGAGCGGCTGGAAACACCATATATTTT; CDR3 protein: CASSRAAGNTIYF
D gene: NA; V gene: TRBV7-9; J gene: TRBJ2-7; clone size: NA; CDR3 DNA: TGTGCCAGCAGCTTACAGGGGGACGGGAGCTCCTACGAGCAGTACTTC; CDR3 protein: CASSLQGDGSSYEQYF
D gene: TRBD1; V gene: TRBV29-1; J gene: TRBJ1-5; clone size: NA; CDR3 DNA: TGCAGCGCTCGACAGGGGTTACGCGGGGGGCCCCAGCATTTT; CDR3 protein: CSARQGLRGGPQHF
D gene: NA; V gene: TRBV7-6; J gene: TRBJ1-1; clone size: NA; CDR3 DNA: TGTGCCAGCAGCTTAACGGGAGGGGGAGACACTGAAGCTTTCTTT; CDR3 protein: CASSLTGGGDTEAFF
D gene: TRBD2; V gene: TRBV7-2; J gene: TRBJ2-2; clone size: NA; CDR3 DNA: TGTGCCAGCAGCTTTCTAGCGGGGGGCACCGGGGAGCTGTTTTTT; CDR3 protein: CASSFLAGGTGELFF
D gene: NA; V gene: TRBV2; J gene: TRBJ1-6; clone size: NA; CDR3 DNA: TGTGCCAGCACCAGGGGTTCTCAGGATTCACCCCTCCACTTT; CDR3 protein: CASTRGSQDSPLHF